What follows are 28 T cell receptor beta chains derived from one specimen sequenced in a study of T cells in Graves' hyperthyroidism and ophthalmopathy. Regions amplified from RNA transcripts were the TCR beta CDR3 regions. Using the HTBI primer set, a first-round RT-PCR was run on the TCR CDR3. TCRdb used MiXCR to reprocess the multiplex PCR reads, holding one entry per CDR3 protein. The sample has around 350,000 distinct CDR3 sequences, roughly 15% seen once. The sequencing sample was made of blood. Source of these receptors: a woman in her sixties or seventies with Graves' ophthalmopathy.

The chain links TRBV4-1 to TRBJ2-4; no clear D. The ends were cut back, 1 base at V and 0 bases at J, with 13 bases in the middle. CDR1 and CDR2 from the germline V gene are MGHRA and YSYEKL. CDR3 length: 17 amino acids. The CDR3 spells CASSQGRMGLAKNIQYF. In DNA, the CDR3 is TGCGCCAGCAGCCAAGGGAGAATGGGGTTAGCCAAAAACATTCAGTACTTC.

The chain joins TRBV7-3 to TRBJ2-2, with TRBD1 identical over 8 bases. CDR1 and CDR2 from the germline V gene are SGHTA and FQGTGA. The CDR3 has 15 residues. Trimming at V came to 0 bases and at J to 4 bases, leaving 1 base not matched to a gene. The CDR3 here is CASSLTDRATGELFF. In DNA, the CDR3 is TGTGCCAGCAGCTTAACGGACAGGGCCACCGGGGAGCTGTTTTTT.

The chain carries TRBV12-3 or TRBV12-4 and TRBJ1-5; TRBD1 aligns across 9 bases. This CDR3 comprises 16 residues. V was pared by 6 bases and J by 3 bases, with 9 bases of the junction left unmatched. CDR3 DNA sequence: TGTGCCAGCAGCACTGACAGGGGGATCCTCAATCAGCCCCAGCATTTT. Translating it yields CASSTDRGILNQPQHF.

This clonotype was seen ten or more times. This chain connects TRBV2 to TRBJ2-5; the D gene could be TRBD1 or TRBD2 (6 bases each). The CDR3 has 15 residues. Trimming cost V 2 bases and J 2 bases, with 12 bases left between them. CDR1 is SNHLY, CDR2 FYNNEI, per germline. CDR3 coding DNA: TGTGCCAGCAGTGAATTGGGGGGCAGACAAGAGACCCAGTACTTC. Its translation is CASSELGGRQETQYF.

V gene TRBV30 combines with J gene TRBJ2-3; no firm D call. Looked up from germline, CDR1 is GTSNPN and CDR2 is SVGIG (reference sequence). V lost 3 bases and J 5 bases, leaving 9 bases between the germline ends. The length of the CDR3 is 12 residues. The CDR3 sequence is CAWRLEGDTQYF. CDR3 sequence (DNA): TGTGCCTGGAGGTTGGAAGGAGATACGCAGTATTTT.

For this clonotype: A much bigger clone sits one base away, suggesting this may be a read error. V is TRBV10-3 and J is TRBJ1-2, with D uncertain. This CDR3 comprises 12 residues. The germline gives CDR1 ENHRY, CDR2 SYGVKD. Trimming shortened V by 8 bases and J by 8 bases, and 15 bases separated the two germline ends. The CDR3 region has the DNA TGTGCCATCGGCTCCGCTTGGAGGGGCTACACCTTC. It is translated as CAIGSAWRGYTF.

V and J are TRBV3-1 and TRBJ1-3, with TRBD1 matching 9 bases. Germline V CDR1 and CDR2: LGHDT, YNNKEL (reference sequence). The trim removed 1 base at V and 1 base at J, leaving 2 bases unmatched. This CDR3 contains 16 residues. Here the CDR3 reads CASSQGQGVSGNTIYF. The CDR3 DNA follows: TGTGCCAGCAGCCAAGGACAGGGGGTTTCTGGAAACACCATATATTTT.

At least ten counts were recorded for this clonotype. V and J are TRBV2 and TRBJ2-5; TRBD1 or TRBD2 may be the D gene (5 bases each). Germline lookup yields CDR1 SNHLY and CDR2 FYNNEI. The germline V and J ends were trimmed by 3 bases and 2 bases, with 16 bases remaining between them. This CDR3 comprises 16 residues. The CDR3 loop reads CASSEGVGMGQETQYF. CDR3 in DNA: TGTGCCAGCAGTGAGGGGGTCGGGATGGGGCAAGAGACCCAGTACTTC.

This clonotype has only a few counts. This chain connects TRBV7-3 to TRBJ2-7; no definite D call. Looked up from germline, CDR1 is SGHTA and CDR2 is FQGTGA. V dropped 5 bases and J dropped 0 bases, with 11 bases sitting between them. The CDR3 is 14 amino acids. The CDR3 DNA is TGTGCCAGCAGCGGGTGGGTGAGCTCCTACGAGCAGTACTTC. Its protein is CASSGWVSSYEQYF.

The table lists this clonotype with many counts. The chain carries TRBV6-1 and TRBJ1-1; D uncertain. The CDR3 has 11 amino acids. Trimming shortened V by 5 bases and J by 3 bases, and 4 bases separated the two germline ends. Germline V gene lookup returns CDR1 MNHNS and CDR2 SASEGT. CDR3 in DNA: TGTGCCAGCAGTCGGTACACTGAAGCTTTCTTT. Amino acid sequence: CASSRYTEAFF.

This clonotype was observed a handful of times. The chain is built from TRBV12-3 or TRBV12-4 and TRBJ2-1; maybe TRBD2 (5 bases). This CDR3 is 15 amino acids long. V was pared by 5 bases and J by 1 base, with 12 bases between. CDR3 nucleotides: TGTGCCAGCAGTAACCCACTAGGGTCCTACAATGAGCAGTTCTTC. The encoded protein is CASSNPLGSYNEQFF.

This chain's CDR3 is CASSTRLAGAMETQYF. The CDR3, as DNA: TGTGCCAGTAGTACCAGACTAGCGGGAGCGATGGAGACCCAGTACTTC. This sequence joins TRBV19 and TRBJ2-5; 12 bases are shared with TRBD2. After removal of 4 bases from V and 5 bases from J, the junction contained 8 bases not matched to a gene. The CDR3 loop spans 16 amino acids. Germline CDR1 reads LNHDA; CDR2 reads SQIVND (reference sequence).

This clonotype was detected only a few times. DNA of the CDR3: TGTGCCAGCAGCCCCCCCGGGACCCAAGGGCCCCAGCATTTT. Its translation is CASSPPGTQGPQHF. The V call is TRBV7-9, the J call TRBJ1-5; D is perhaps TRBD1 (5 bases). Trimming took off 5 bases at V and 9 bases at J, with 17 bases between the two ends. CDR1 SEHNR and CDR2 FQNEAQ come from the germline V gene (reference sequence). CDR3 size: 14 residues.

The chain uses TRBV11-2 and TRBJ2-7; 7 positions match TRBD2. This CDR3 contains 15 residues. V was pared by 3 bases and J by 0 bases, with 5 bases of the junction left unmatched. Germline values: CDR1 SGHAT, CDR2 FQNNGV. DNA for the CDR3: TGTGCCAGCAGCTTCCCCCCGGGGGGCTCCTACGAGCAGTACTTC. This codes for CASSFPPGGSYEQYF.

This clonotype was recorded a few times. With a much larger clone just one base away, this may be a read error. The chain's CDR3 is CASSVAGAYEQYF. Here the CDR3 DNA reads TGTGCCAGCAGCGTTGCAGGGGCCTACGAGCAGTACTTC. The J gene is TRBJ2-7, the V gene TRBV11-2; weak D call: TRBD1 (6 bases). Per the germline V gene, CDR1 is SGHAT and CDR2 is FQNNGV. Between the trimmed V and J ends, which lost 5 bases and 2 bases, there was a span of 10 bases. The CDR3 is 13 residues long.

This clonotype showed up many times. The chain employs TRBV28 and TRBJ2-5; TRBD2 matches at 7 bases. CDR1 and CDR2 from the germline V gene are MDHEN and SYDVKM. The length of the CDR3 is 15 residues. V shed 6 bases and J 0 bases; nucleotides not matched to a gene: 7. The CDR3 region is CASRDISGNQETQYF. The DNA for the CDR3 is TGTGCCAGCAGGGATATAAGCGGGAACCAAGAGACCCAGTACTTC.

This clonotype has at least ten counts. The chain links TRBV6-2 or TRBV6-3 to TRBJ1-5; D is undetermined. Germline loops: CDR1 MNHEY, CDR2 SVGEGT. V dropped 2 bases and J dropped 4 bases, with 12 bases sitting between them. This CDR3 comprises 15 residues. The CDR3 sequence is CASSYDRVSNQPQHF. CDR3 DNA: TGTGCCAGCAGTTACGATCGGGTCTCTAATCAGCCCCAGCATTTT.

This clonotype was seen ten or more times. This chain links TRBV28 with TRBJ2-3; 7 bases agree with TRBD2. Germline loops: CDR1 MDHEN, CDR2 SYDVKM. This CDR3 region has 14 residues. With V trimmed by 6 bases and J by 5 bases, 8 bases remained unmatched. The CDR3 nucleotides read TGTGCCAGCAGGAGGGCGGGAGTAAAAGATACGCAGTATTTT. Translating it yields CASRRAGVKDTQYF.

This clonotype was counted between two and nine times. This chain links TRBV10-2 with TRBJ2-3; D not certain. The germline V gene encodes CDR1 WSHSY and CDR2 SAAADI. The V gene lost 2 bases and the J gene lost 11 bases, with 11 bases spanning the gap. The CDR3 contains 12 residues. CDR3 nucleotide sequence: TGCGCCAGCAGTGAGAGTTGGGGTGAGCAGTATTTT. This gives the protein CASSESWGEQYF.

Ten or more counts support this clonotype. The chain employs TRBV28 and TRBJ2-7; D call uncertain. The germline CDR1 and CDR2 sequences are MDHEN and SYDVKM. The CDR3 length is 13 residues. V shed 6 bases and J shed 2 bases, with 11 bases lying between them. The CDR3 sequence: CASRSAVPYEQYF. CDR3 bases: TGTGCCAGCAGATCCGCAGTACCCTACGAGCAGTACTTC.

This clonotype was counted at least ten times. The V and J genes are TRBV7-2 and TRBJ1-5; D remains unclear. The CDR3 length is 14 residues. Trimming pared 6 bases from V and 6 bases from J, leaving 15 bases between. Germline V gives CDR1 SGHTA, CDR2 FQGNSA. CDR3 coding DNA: TGTGCCAGCAGTTCCGGACGTCCGCCTCAGCCCCAGCATTTT. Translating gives CASSSGRPPQPQHF.

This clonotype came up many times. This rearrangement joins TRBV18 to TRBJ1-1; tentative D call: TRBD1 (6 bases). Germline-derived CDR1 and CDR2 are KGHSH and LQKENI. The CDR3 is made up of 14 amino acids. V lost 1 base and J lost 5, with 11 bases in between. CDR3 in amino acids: CASSPQGVWTEAFF. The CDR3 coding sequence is TGTGCCAGCTCACCACAGGGGGTATGGACTGAAGCTTTCTTT.

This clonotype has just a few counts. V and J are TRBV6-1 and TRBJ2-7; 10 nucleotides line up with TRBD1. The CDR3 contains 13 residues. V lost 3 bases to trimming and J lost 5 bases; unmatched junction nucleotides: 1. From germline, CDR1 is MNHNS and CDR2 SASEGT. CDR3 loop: CASSDDRGHEQYF. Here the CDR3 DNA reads TGTGCCAGCAGTGACGACAGGGGGCACGAGCAGTACTTC.

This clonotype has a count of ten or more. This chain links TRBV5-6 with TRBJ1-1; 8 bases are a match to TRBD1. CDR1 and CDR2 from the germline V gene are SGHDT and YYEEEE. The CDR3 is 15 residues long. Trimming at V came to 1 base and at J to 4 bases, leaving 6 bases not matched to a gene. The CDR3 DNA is TGTGCCAGCAGCTTGCCAGGGGGCACGGGCACTGAAGCTTTCTTT. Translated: CASSLPGGTGTEAFF.

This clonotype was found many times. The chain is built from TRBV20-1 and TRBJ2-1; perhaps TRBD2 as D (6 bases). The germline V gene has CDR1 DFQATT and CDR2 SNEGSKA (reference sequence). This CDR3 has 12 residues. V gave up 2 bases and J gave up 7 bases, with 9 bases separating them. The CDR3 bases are TGCAGTGCTAGAAGGACTAAAAATGAGCAGTTCTTC. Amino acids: CSARRTKNEQFF.

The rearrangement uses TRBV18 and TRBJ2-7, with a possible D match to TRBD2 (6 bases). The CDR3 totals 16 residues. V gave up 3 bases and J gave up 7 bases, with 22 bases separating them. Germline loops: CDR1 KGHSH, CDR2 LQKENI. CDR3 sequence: CASSPISTSMRVEQYF. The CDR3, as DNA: TGTGCCAGCTCACCGATTTCGACTAGTATGAGGGTGGAGCAGTACTTC.

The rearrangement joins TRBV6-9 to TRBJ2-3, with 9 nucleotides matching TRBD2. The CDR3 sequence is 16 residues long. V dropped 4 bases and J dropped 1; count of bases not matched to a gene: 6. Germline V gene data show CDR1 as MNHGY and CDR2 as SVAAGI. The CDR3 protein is CASSSGIAGGTDTQYF. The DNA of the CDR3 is TGTGCCAGCAGTTCCGGGATAGCGGGAGGCACAGATACGCAGTATTTT.

The CDR3 reads CASSLARGPEAFF. In nucleotides, the CDR3 is TGTGCCAGCAGCTTGGCCAGGGGGCCGGAAGCTTTCTTT. The rearrangement uses TRBV11-2 and TRBJ1-1, with 8 bases matching TRBD1. The CDR3 is 13 amino acids. CDR1 is SGHAT, CDR2 FQNNGV, per germline. The V segment lost 3 bases and the J segment 8 bases; nucleotides outside the gene matches: 5.